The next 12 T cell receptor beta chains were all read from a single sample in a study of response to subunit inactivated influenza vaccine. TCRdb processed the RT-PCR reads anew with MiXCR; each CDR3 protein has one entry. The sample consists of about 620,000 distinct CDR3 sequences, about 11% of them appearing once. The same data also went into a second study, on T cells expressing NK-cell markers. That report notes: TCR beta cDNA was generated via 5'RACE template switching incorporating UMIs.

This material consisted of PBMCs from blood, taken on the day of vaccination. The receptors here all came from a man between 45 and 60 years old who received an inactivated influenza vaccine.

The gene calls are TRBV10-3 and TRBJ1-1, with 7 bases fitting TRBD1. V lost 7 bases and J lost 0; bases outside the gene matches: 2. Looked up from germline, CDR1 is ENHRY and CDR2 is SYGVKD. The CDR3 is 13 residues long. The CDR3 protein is CAIKGALNTEAFF. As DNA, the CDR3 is TGTGCCATCAAGGGGGCCCTGAACACTGAAGCTTTCTTT.

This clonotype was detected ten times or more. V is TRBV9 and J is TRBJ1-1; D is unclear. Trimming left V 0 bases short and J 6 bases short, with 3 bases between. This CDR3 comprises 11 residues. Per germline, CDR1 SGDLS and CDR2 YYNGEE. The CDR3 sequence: CASSVGSEAFF. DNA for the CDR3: TGTGCCAGCAGCGTAGGCTCTGAAGCTTTCTTT. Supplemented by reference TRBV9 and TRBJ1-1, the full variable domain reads DSGVTQTPKHLITATGQRVTLRCSPRSGDLSVYWYQQSLDQGLQFLIQYYNGEERAKGNILERFSAQQFPDLHSELNLSSLELGDSALYFCASSVGSEAFFGQGTRLTVV.

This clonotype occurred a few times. The CDR3 is CASNFGNTEAFF. The CDR3 DNA reads TGTGCCAGCAACTTCGGGAACACTGAAGCTTTCTTT. The rearrangement uses TRBV12-3 or TRBV12-4 and TRBJ1-1; the D is unclear. V was trimmed by 7 bases and J by 1 base, leaving 7 bases between them. This CDR3 region has 12 residues.

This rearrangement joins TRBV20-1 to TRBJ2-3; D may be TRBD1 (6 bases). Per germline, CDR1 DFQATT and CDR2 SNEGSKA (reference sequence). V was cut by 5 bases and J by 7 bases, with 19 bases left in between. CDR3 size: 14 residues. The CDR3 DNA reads TGCAGTGCTTTTGAGTTGGGGGCAGGGAATACGCAGTATTTT. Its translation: CSAFELGAGNTQYF.

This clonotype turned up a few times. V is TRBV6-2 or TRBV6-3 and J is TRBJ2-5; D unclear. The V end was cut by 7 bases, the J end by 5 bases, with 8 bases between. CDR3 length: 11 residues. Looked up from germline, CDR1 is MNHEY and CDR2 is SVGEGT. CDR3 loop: CASTKAETQYF. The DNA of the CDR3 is TGTGCCAGCACTAAGGCGGAGACCCAGTACTTC.

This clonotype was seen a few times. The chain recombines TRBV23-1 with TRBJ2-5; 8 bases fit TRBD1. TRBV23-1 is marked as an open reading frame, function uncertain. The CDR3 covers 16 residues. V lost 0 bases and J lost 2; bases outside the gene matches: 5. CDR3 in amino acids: CASSQSGQGSQETQYF. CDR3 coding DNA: TGCGCCAGCAGTCAATCAGGACAGGGAAGTCAAGAGACCCAGTACTTC.

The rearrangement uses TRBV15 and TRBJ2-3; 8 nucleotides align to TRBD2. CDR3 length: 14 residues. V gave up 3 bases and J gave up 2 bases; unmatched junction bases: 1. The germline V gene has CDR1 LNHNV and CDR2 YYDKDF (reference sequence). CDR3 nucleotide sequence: TGTGCCACCAGCAGTGGACTAGCCACAGATACGCAGTATTTT. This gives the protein CATSSGLATDTQYF.

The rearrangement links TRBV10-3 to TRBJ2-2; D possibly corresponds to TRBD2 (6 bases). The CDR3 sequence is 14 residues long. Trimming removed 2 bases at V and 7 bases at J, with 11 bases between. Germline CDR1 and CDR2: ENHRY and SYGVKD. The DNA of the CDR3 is TGTGCCATCAGTGAGCAGGGAGGCCTCGGGGAGCTGTTTTTT. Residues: CAISEQGGLGELFF.

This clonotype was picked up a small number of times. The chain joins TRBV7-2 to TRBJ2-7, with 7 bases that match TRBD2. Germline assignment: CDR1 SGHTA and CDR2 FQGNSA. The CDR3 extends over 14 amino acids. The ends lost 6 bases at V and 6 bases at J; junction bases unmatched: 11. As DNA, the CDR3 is TGTGCCAGCAGTTCTGCTAGCGGAAGGTTCGAGCAGTACTTC. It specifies CASSSASGRFEQYF.

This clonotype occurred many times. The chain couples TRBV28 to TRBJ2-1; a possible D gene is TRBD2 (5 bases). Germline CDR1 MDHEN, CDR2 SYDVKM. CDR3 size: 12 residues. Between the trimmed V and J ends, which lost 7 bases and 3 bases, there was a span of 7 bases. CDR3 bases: TGTGCCAGCAACGGGGACTACAATGAGCAGTTCTTC. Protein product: CASNGDYNEQFF.

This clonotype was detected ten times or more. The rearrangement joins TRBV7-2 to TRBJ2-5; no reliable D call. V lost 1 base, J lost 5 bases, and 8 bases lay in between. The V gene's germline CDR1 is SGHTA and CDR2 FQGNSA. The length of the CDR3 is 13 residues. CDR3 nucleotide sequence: TGTGCCAGCAGCTTAGGGTCTCGTGAGACCCAGTACTTC. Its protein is CASSLGSRETQYF.

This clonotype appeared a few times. Here the CDR3 reads CASSSASGITDTQYF. CDR3 DNA sequence: TGCGCCAGCAGCTCCGCTAGCGGAATCACAGATACGCAGTATTTT. The chain joins TRBV5-1 to TRBJ2-3; the match to TRBD2 covers 7 bases. V gave up 3 bases and J gave up 2 bases; unmatched junction bases: 6. The CDR3 consists of 15 residues. The germline CDR1 and CDR2 sequences are SGHRS and YFSETQ.